Following are 20 T cell receptor beta chains from one sample sequenced in a study of T cell changes during pregnancy in multiple sclerosis. Repertoires were generated with immunoSEQ multiplex PCR, while TCRdb's copy carries only in-frame clones and drops some. The sample holds under 95,000 clones, 75% to 95% seen once. Sequencing was performed on peripheral blood, taken after pregnancy. The receptors were sampled from a female donor in good health, enrolled as a control in a pregnancy study.

The chain uses TRBV15 and TRBJ2-3; unclear D gene. Germline V gene sequence: CDR1 LNHNV, CDR2 YYDKDF (reference sequence). Deletions cut 0 bases from V and 6 bases from J, with 13 bases between. The CDR3 totals 15 residues. The CDR3 sequence is CATSRESPRFDTQYF. As DNA, the CDR3 is TGTGCCACCAGCAGAGAGTCCCCGAGGTTTGATACGCAGTATTTT.

A single count supports this clone. The chain is built from TRBV28 and TRBJ2-5; TRBD1 is a possible D gene (5 bases). Germline assignment: CDR1 MDHEN and CDR2 SYDVKM. Between the trimmed V and J ends, which lost 6 bases and 1 base, there was a span of 15 bases. CDR3 length: 15 amino acids. The CDR3 DNA reads TGTGCCAGCAGCCTCGGACGACAGCCCCAAGAGACCCAGTACTTC. It yields the protein CASSLGRQPQETQYF.

This sequence joins TRBV6-5 and TRBJ2-1; possibly TRBD2 for D (5 bases). The CDR3 has 16 residues. Germline V CDR1 and CDR2: MNHEY, SVGAGI. V was cut by 0 bases and J by 5 bases, with 14 bases left in between. CDR3 sequence: CASSYSGSSLNNEQFF. The CDR3 DNA reads as TGTGCCAGCAGTTACTCGGGGTCTAGCTTAAACAATGAGCAGTTCTTC.

The genes are TRBV28 and TRBJ1-1; D gene uncertain. Trimming pared 4 bases from V and 1 base from J, leaving 13 bases between. Germline V gives CDR1 MDHEN, CDR2 SYDVKM. The CDR3 consists of 15 residues. This CDR3 reads CASSSYYAKNTEAFF. CDR3 bases: TGTGCCAGCAGTTCCTACTATGCCAAGAACACTGAAGCTTTCTTT. Using reference TRBV28 and TRBJ1-1 for the parts outside the CDR3, the full variable domain is DVKVTQSSRYLVKRTGEKVFLECVQDMDHENMFWYRQDPGLGLRLIYFSYDVKMKEKGDIPEGYSVSREKKERFSLILESASTNQTSMYLCASSSYYAKNTEAFFGQGTRLTVV.

This chain uses TRBV7-2 with TRBJ1-3, with 9 positions matching TRBD1. V lost 1 base to trimming and J lost 2 bases; unmatched junction nucleotides: 3. The CDR3 is 16 residues long. In germline, CDR1 is SGHTA, CDR2 FQGNSA. The CDR3 region has the DNA TGTGCCAGCAGCTTAGTAGGGACAGGGCCTGGAAACACCATATATTTT. Translated, it gives CASSLVGTGPGNTIYF.

V is TRBV30 and J is TRBJ1-2; 7 positions match TRBD1. After removal of 7 bases from V and 1 base from J, the junction contained 6 bases not matched to a gene. Germline V gives CDR1 GTSNPN, CDR2 SVGIG (reference sequence). This CDR3 comprises 13 residues. DNA of the CDR3: TGTGCCTTATGGGACAGCTATAACTATGGCTACACCTTC. Translated: CALWDSYNYGYTF.

The genes are TRBV25-1 and TRBJ1-5; 10 positions match TRBD1. V trimming: 6 bases; J trimming: 6 bases; junction bases outside the gene matches: 8. The CDR3 is made up of 15 amino acids. Germline V lookup: CDR1 MGHDK, CDR2 SYGVNS. The CDR3 region is CASRATGGNSQPQHF. The CDR3, as DNA: TGTGCCAGCAGGGCGACAGGGGGCAATTCTCAGCCCCAGCATTTT.

The chain joins TRBV29-1 to TRBJ2-7, with 7 nucleotides matching TRBD1. This CDR3 spans 12 amino acids. CDR1 is SQVTM and CDR2 is ANQGSEA in the germline V gene. V lost 6 bases and J lost 0; bases outside the gene matches: 2. The CDR3: CSVWDSSYEQYF. DNA of the CDR3: TGCAGCGTATGGGACAGCTCCTACGAGCAGTACTTC.

This clone was observed a few times. The chain carries TRBV25-1 and TRBJ1-2; a possible D gene is TRBD1 (6 bases). The CDR3 is 12 residues long. V was clipped by 7 bases and J by 2 bases, with 8 bases between them. Germline CDR1 reads MGHDK; CDR2 reads SYGVNS. CDR3 amino acids: CASTGQNYGYTF. CDR3 DNA: TGTGCCAGCACCGGACAGAACTATGGCTACACCTTC.

The chain joins TRBV2 to TRBJ2-5; 7 bases line up with TRBD1. Germline CDR1 and CDR2: SNHLY and FYNNEI. The CDR3 loop spans 12 amino acids. V lost 6 bases and J lost 2; bases outside the gene matches: 0. The CDR3 here is CASRGQQETQYF. Here the CDR3 DNA reads TGTGCCAGCAGGGGACAGCAAGAGACCCAGTACTTC. The full variable domain, in which reference TRBV2 and TRBJ2-5 provide the parts outside the CDR3, is EPEVTQTPSHQVTQMGQEVILRCVPISNHLYFYWYRQILGQKVEFLVSFYNNEISEKSEIFDDQFSVERPDGSNFTLKIRSTKLEDSAMYFCASRGQQETQYFGPGTRLLVL.

V gene TRBV9 combines with J gene TRBJ2-5, with TRBD2 as a possible D gene (7 bases). Germline V lookup: CDR1 SGDLS, CDR2 YYNGEE. V was cut by 0 bases and J by 2 bases, with 8 bases left in between. The CDR3 has 14 amino acids. The CDR3 here is CASSVEGGQETQYF. Written as DNA, the CDR3 is TGTGCCAGCAGCGTAGAGGGGGGGCAAGAGACCCAGTACTTC.

The chain carries TRBV28 and TRBJ2-7, with TRBD1 as a possible D gene (6 bases). This CDR3 region has 11 residues. V was shortened by 10 bases and J by 3 bases, with 10 bases between the two germline ends. Germline assignment: CDR1 MDHEN and CDR2 SYDVKM. The CDR3 protein is CATYRDYEQYF. The CDR3 nucleotides are TGTGCCACCTACAGGGACTACGAGCAGTACTTC.

To note about this clone: This sample also contains other DNA sequences that code for the same CDR3. The chain has TRBV5-1 and TRBJ1-1; TRBD1 agrees at 7 bases. Germline-derived CDR1 and CDR2 are SGHRS and YFSETQ. Trimming took 2 bases from V and 1 from J; bases not matched to a gene: 5. The CDR3 contains 15 residues. The CDR3 nucleotides read TGCGCCAGCAGCTTAGGACGACAGGGGAACACTGAAGCTTTCTTT. Translating it yields CASSLGRQGNTEAFF.

This sequence joins TRBV4-3 and TRBJ2-3, with D possibly matching TRBD2 (6 bases). The germline V gene encodes CDR1 LGHNA and CDR2 YSLEER. CDR3 length: 13 amino acids. Trimming took off 0 bases at V and 10 bases at J, with 11 bases between the two ends. DNA for the CDR3: TGCGCCAGCAGCCAAGATCGGCGGGACCCGCAGTATTTT. Translating it yields CASSQDRRDPQYF.

The rearrangement joins TRBV4-3 to TRBJ2-1; TRBD2 aligns across 9 bases. V dropped 4 bases and J dropped 0; count of bases not matched to a gene: 7. Germline V gives CDR1 LGHNA, CDR2 YSLEER. The CDR3 sequence is 17 residues long. CDR3 sequence (DNA): TGCGCCAGCAGCCCGATAATTAGCGGGAGCTCCTACAATGAGCAGTTCTTC. As protein: CASSPIISGSSYNEQFF.

This chain uses TRBV27 with TRBJ1-6; D is perhaps TRBD1 (5 bases). V lost 2 bases and J lost 0, with 11 bases in between. CDR3 length equals 17 residues. Germline-derived CDR1 and CDR2 are MNHEY and SMNVEV (reference sequence). The CDR3 loop reads CASSLDRGGSYNSPLHF. CDR3 bases: TGTGCCAGCAGTTTAGATCGGGGGGGCTCCTATAATTCACCCCTCCACTTT.

V is TRBV11-3 and J is TRBJ1-1; D is ambiguous. Germline V gene sequence: CDR1 SGHNT, CDR2 YENEEA. The ends were cut back, 4 bases at V and 1 base at J, with 7 bases in the middle. The CDR3 has 13 residues. CDR3 DNA: TGTGCCAGCAGCTCTTACAGGAACACTGAAGCTTTCTTT. This gives the protein CASSSYRNTEAFF.

The chain is built from TRBV6-1 and TRBJ1-1; D is uncertain. The CDR3 loop spans 13 amino acids. CDR1 is MNHNS and CDR2 is SASEGT in the germline V gene. V dropped 11 bases and J dropped 1 base, with 14 bases sitting between them. The CDR3 spells CAGGSSQNTEAFF. The CDR3 nucleotides read TGTGCCGGAGGGAGTTCCCAGAACACTGAAGCTTTCTTT.

The gene calls are TRBV10-3 and TRBJ1-6; D is possibly TRBD1 (5 bases). V was cut by 10 bases and J by 7 bases, with 23 bases left in between. The CDR3 sequence is 16 residues long. CDR1 is ENHRY, CDR2 SYGVKD, per germline. The CDR3 reads CATREGGGIRNSPLHF. The CDR3 DNA is TGTGCCACACGGGAGGGCGGGGGAATTCGGAATTCACCCCTCCACTTT.

This clone was detected only a few times. The CDR3 sequence is CASSLEGGGMNTEAFF. As DNA, the CDR3 is TGTGCCAGCAGCTTAGAGGGTGGCGGAATGAACACTGAAGCTTTCTTT. The rearrangement joins TRBV11-2 to TRBJ1-1; no reliable D call. The CDR3 consists of 16 residues. Trimming cost V 0 bases and J 0 bases, with 11 bases left between them. From germline, CDR1 is SGHAT and CDR2 FQNNGV.